What follows are 29 T cell receptor beta chains derived from one specimen sequenced in a study of blood T cell repertoires in COVID-19 (TCRdb year 2020). Preparation of the library involved the immunoSEQ multiplex PCR assay. The clones in this table, taken by TCRdb from immuneACCESS, are in-frame only. Not every clone is retained; where verified, under half of the shortfall comes from an unresolved V gene, and the cause of the rest is unknown. The sample yields around 250,000 clones; around 82% were counted once. Together, the top ten hold about 3% of the sample. The source material was peripheral blood. The receptor set was obtained from a woman younger than 30 with acute or convalescent COVID-19.

V gene TRBV6-5 combines with J gene TRBJ2-7; tentatively, D is TRBD2 (6 bases). The CDR3 has 14 residues. Germline CDR1 and CDR2: MNHEY and SVGAGI. The V and J ends lost 6 bases and 2 bases respectively, with 14 bases between them. CDR3: CASRAGPGTYEQYF. The CDR3 coding sequence is TGTGCCAGCAGGGCGGGACCAGGCACCTACGAGCAGTACTTC.

This chain uses TRBV7-8 with TRBJ2-5; 10 bases are shared with TRBD1. Per germline, CDR1 SGHVS and CDR2 FQNEAQ. Trimming cost V 4 bases and J 3 bases; bases outside gene matches: 8. CDR3 size: 16 residues. This CDR3 reads CASSSTLGTGEETQYF. CDR3 nucleotide sequence: TGTGCCAGCAGCTCGACGTTAGGGACAGGGGAAGAGACCCAGTACTTC. Full variable domain (rest looked up from reference TRBV7-8 and TRBJ2-5): GAGVSQSPRYKVAKRGQDVALRCDPISGHVSLFWYQQALGQGPEFLTYFQNEAQLDKSGLPSDRFFAERPEGSVSTLKIQRTQQEDSAVYLCASSSTLGTGEETQYFGPGTRLLVL.

The chain joins TRBV30 to TRBJ1-6, with 10 positions matching TRBD1. The CDR3 is 16 residues long. The V gene end was trimmed by 5 bases and the J gene end by 10 bases; junction bases not matched to a gene: 14. Germline V lookup: CDR1 GTSNPN, CDR2 SVGIG (reference sequence). CDR3 loop: CAWRDRGVRGGSPLHF. In DNA, the CDR3 is TGTGCCTGGCGGGACAGGGGTGTGCGGGGAGGGTCACCCCTCCACTTT.

The genes are TRBV4-3 and TRBJ2-7, with TRBD2 identical over 8 bases. Per germline, CDR1 LGHNA and CDR2 YSLEER. The CDR3 is 15 residues long. V trimming: 4 bases; J trimming: 7 bases; junction bases outside the gene matches: 12. The CDR3 nucleotides read TGCGCCAGCAGCCTGGGGGTAGCGGGGACCGGAGAGCAGTACTTC. Protein: CASSLGVAGTGEQYF.

The gene calls are TRBV27 and TRBJ2-3; unclear D gene. The germline gives CDR1 MNHEY, CDR2 SMNVEV (reference sequence). V gave up 3 bases and J gave up 0 bases, with 16 bases separating them. CDR3 length equals 17 residues. The CDR3 DNA is TGTGCCAGCAGTTTTGTGGGTTATCGGAGAAGCACAGATACGCAGTATTTT. It encodes CASSFVGYRRSTDTQYF.

V and J are TRBV6-2 or TRBV6-3 and TRBJ2-5; 13 bases map to TRBD2. V trimming: 0 bases; J trimming: 7 bases; junction bases outside the gene matches: 14. The CDR3 runs to 19 residues. The germline gives CDR1 MNHEY, CDR2 SVGEGT. DNA of the CDR3: TGTGCCAGCAGTTACTCTGTAGGGACTAGCGGGATAGTTCTTATGACCCAGTACTTC. Its protein product is CASSYSVGTSGIVLMTQYF.

The count of this clone is one. This chain links TRBV15 with TRBJ1-5; TRBD1 matches 7 bases. The germline CDR1 and CDR2 sequences are LNHNV and YYDKDF (reference sequence). The V segment lost 2 bases and the J segment 0 bases; nucleotides outside the gene matches: 4. The CDR3 is made up of 16 amino acids. Written as DNA, the CDR3 is TGTGCCACCAGCAGACCGGACAGGCGTAGCAATCAGCCCCAGCATTTT. Its protein is CATSRPDRRSNQPQHF.

The chain has TRBV11-2 and TRBJ1-1; TRBD1 is a possible D gene (5 bases). The V end was cut by 5 bases, the J end by 1 base, with 11 bases between. The CDR3 totals 14 residues. CDR1 is SGHAT and CDR2 is FQNNGV in the germline V gene. The CDR3 protein is CASSPTATNTEAFF. CDR3 nucleotide sequence: TGTGCCAGCAGCCCGACAGCTACGAACACTGAAGCTTTCTTT.

V and J are TRBV14 and TRBJ2-7, with 10 bases identical to TRBD1. J gave up 3 bases and V 1 base, and 15 bases lay outside the gene matches. The CDR3 sequence is 19 residues long. Germline V CDR1 and CDR2: SGHDN, FVKESK. The CDR3 loop is CASSQGSGLLGTGDYEQYF. Here the CDR3 DNA reads TGTGCCAGCAGCCAAGGATCGGGGCTTTTGGGGACAGGGGACTACGAGCAGTACTTC.

The chain links TRBV6-5 to TRBJ1-2; 8 nucleotides match TRBD1. The CDR3 totals 14 residues. Trimming removed 6 bases from V and 1 base from J; junction bases left unmatched: 4. CDR1 and CDR2 (germline): MNHEY, SVGAGI. The CDR3 protein is CASRETGVNYGYTF. The DNA for the CDR3 is TGTGCCAGCAGGGAGACAGGGGTTAACTATGGCTACACCTTC.

This clone was counted once. V usage is TRBV7-8 and J usage is TRBJ2-2; TRBD2 matches at 8 bases. The germline CDR1 and CDR2 sequences are SGHVS and FQNEAQ. V lost 3 bases, J lost 1 base, and 1 base stayed unmatched. The CDR3 extends over 15 amino acids. This chain's CDR3 is CASSFLAGNTGELFF. CDR3 sequence (DNA): TGTGCCAGCAGCTTTCTAGCGGGGAACACCGGGGAGCTGTTTTTT.

V gene TRBV5-4 combines with J gene TRBJ2-3, with TRBD1 identical over 7 bases. This CDR3 has 16 amino acids. Germline loops: CDR1 SGHNT, CDR2 YYREEE (reference sequence). With V trimmed by 3 bases and J by 6 bases, 13 bases remained unmatched. In DNA form, the CDR3 reads TGTGCCAGCAGCTCCCGCATCACACCGGGACAGGATACGCAGTATTTT. Translated, it gives CASSSRITPGQDTQYF.

This sequence joins TRBV20-1 and TRBJ1-2; D may be TRBD1 (6 bases). The CDR3 has 16 amino acids. CDR1 is DFQATT, CDR2 SNEGSKA, per germline (reference sequence). V dropped 3 bases and J dropped 10 bases, with 27 bases sitting between them. CDR3: CSASGGGGWGTDVYTF. The CDR3 DNA follows: TGCAGTGCTAGTGGGGGAGGGGGTTGGGGCACAGACGTCTACACCTTC.

This rearrangement joins TRBV27 to TRBJ2-1, with 12 positions matching TRBD2. This CDR3 has 17 residues. Germline V gene data show CDR1 as MNHEY and CDR2 as SMNVEV (reference sequence). Trimming at V came to 2 bases and at J to 0 bases, leaving 2 bases not matched to a gene. The DNA of the CDR3 is TGTGCCAGCAGTTTAACGACTAGCGGGGGCTCCTACAATGAGCAGTTCTTC. Translated, it gives CASSLTTSGGSYNEQFF.

This clone was detected a few times. The chain carries TRBV19 and TRBJ2-2; 7 nucleotides align to TRBD2. Trimming at V came to 7 bases and at J to 6 bases, leaving 8 bases not matched to a gene. This CDR3 region has 14 residues. The germline CDR1 and CDR2 sequences are LNHDA and SQIVND (reference sequence). Here the CDR3 reads CASTPWAGAGELFF. The CDR3 nucleotides read TGTGCCAGTACCCCCTGGGCGGGAGCCGGGGAGCTGTTTTTT.

The chain employs TRBV2 and TRBJ1-3, with D uncertain. CDR1 SNHLY and CDR2 FYNNEI come from the germline V gene. V was pared by 4 bases and J by 0 bases, with 13 bases between. CDR3 length equals 16 residues. The CDR3 protein is CASSVGSYYSGNTIYF. CDR3 in DNA: TGTGCCAGCAGTGTGGGCAGCTATTACTCTGGAAACACCATATATTTT. The whole variable domain, filled in from reference TRBV2 and TRBJ1-3, reads EPEVTQTPSHQVTQMGQEVILRCVPISNHLYFYWYRQILGQKVEFLVSFYNNEISEKSEIFDDQFSVERPDGSNFTLKIRSTKLEDSAMYFCASSVGSYYSGNTIYFGEGSWLTVV.

The chain combines TRBV28 with TRBJ2-7; a weak D match, TRBD2 (7 bases). The ends were cut back, 4 bases at V and 6 bases at J, with 16 bases in the middle. Germline V gene data show CDR1 as MDHEN and CDR2 as SYDVKM. The CDR3 runs to 14 residues. The CDR3 DNA is TGTGCCAGCAGTTCTGGACTAGAGGGGGGCGAGCAGTACTTC. This encodes CASSSGLEGGEQYF.

The chain carries TRBV7-8 and TRBJ1-1, with a weak D call TRBD1 (6 bases). The length of the CDR3 is 13 residues. Germline lookup yields CDR1 SGHVS and CDR2 FQNEAQ. Trimming shortened V by 3 bases and J by 5 bases, and 10 bases separated the two germline ends. CDR3 in amino acids: CASSFQQGTEAFF. CDR3 sequence (DNA): TGTGCCAGCAGCTTCCAGCAGGGGACTGAAGCTTTCTTT.

This chain connects TRBV11-3 to TRBJ2-3; unclear D gene. The CDR3 is made up of 14 amino acids. The V end was cut by 3 bases, the J end by 4 bases, with 11 bases between. Germline assignment: CDR1 SGHNT and CDR2 YENEEA. CDR3 sequence: CASSFGAEADTQYF. The CDR3 coding sequence is TGTGCCAGCAGCTTCGGAGCTGAGGCAGATACGCAGTATTTT.

The V gene is TRBV12-3 or TRBV12-4, the J gene TRBJ1-1, with a possible D match to TRBD1 (5 bases). V lost 5 bases, J lost 4 bases, and 11 bases lay in between. The CDR3 consists of 13 residues. The CDR3 is CASSQQGGTEAFF. Here the CDR3 DNA reads TGTGCCAGCAGTCAGCAGGGCGGCACTGAAGCTTTCTTT.

This sequence joins TRBV3-1 (or the pseudogene TRBV3-2) and TRBJ2-2; 9 bases align to TRBD2. In germline, CDR1 is LGHDT, CDR2 YNNKEL (reference sequence). V shed 4 bases, J shed 0 bases, and the junction held 9 bases outside the gene matches. The CDR3 is 18 residues long. CDR3 DNA sequence: TGTGCCAGCAGCCTGCCGACTAGCGGCCCGCCGAACACCGGGGAGCTGTTTTTT. It specifies CASSLPTSGPPNTGELFF.

The rearrangement links TRBV3-1 (or the pseudogene TRBV3-2) to TRBJ1-2, with 7 bases identical to TRBD1. Germline CDR1 is LGHDT and CDR2 is YNNKEL (reference sequence). The J segment lost 4 bases and the V segment lost 2 bases, leaving 7 bases of the junction unmatched. The CDR3 length is 15 residues. CDR3 in DNA: TGTGCCAGCAGCCAACACCGGGACAGCACCTATGGCTACACCTTC. Encoded protein: CASSQHRDSTYGYTF.

The chain couples TRBV28 to TRBJ2-7; a possible D gene is TRBD2 (6 bases). Germline V gene sequence: CDR1 MDHEN, CDR2 SYDVKM. Trimming removed 6 bases from V and 10 bases from J, with 19 bases in between. The CDR3 covers 13 residues. CDR3 amino acids: CASSSGTSNTQYF. The CDR3 DNA reads TGTGCCAGCAGCTCCGGGACTTCCAATACCCAGTACTTC.

This chain joins TRBV27 and TRBJ2-7; 7 nucleotides match TRBD2. Germline V gene data show CDR1 as MNHEY and CDR2 as SMNVEV (reference sequence). This CDR3 is 16 amino acids long. The V gene end was trimmed by 3 bases and the J gene end by 2 bases; junction bases not matched to a gene: 10. CDR3 sequence (DNA): TGTGCCAGCAGTTTCCGGCTAAGCGGGGCTGCCTACGAGCAGTACTTC. It translates to CASSFRLSGAAYEQYF.

In DNA form, the CDR3 reads TGTGCCAGCAGTCCCCGCCGACAGGGATATGCCCCTAACTATGGCTACACCTTC. Translation gives CASSPRRQGYAPNYGYTF. This chain links TRBV28 with TRBJ1-2; 7 nucleotides agree with TRBD1. V shed 5 bases, J shed 0 bases, and the junction held 15 bases outside the gene matches. The CDR3 is 18 amino acids. Germline V lookup: CDR1 MDHEN, CDR2 SYDVKM.

The sample holds a few counts of this clone. The chain joins TRBV30 to TRBJ1-2; 9 positions agree with TRBD1. This CDR3 has 12 residues. Germline lookup yields CDR1 GTSNPN and CDR2 SVGIG (reference sequence). V shed 4 bases, J shed 7 bases, and the junction held 4 bases outside the gene matches. The CDR3 loop reads CAWTGTGPGYTF. The CDR3 nucleotides read TGTGCCTGGACCGGGACAGGGCCTGGCTACACCTTC. The variable domain in full, completed from reference TRBV30 and TRBJ1-2, reads SQTIHQWPATLVQPVGSPLSLECTVEGTSNPNLYWYRQAAGRGLQLLFYSVGIGQISSEVPQNLSASRPQDRQFILSSKKLLLSDSGFYLCAWTGTGPGYTFGSGTRLTVV.

The chain combines TRBV6-2 or TRBV6-3 with TRBJ2-1; 9 nucleotides match TRBD2. The CDR3 runs 16 residues. CDR1 is MNHEY, CDR2 SVGEGT, per germline. Trimming took 5 bases from V and 4 from J; bases not matched to a gene: 9. The CDR3 loop reads CASSPLPSGRYNEQFF. CDR3 coding DNA: TGTGCCAGCAGTCCCCTTCCCAGCGGGAGGTACAATGAGCAGTTCTTC.

This chain connects TRBV24-1 to TRBJ2-3; 9 nucleotides match TRBD2. Germline assignment: CDR1 KGHDR and CDR2 SFDVKD. CDR3 length: 18 residues. Trimming cost V 3 bases and J 0 bases; bases outside gene matches: 9. The CDR3 region is CATSDIGSSGTSTDTQYF. CDR3 in DNA: TGTGCCACCAGTGATATAGGCTCTAGCGGGACTAGCACAGATACGCAGTATTTT.

The chain joins TRBV30 to TRBJ1-1; D remains unclear. This CDR3 has 14 amino acids. Deletions cut 2 bases from V and 0 bases from J, with 10 bases between. Germline CDR1 GTSNPN, CDR2 SVGIG (reference sequence). CDR3 sequence (DNA): TGTGCCTGGAGTCTTAAATTCTTGAACACTGAAGCTTTCTTT. Its translation: CAWSLKFLNTEAFF.